A single sample gave rise to the 2 T cell receptor beta chains below, sequenced in a study of T cells in Graves' hyperthyroidism and ophthalmopathy. What was amplified from RNA transcripts were TCR beta CDR3 regions. With the HTBI primer set, the TCR CDR3 went through a first round of RT-PCR. TCRdb called the multiplex PCR reads again in MiXCR, with one record for every CDR3 protein. The table includes 250,000 or so distinct CDR3 sequences, approximately 16% detected once. The sample was blood. Receptors were obtained from a woman aged 45-65 years with Graves' hyperthyroidism that later progressed to Graves' ophthalmopathy.

The rearrangement links TRBV14 to TRBJ2-7; D gene ambiguous. The CDR3 loop spans 14 amino acids. Germline V gene data show CDR1 as SGHDN and CDR2 as FVKESK. Trimming took off 4 bases at V and 3 bases at J, with 13 bases between the two ends. CDR3 sequence: CASSPSHLIYEQYF. CDR3 coding DNA: TGTGCCAGCAGCCCCAGCCACCTTATCTACGAGCAGTACTTC.

This clonotype was seen a handful of times. The CDR3 is CSASRQGNSPLHF. CDR3 coding DNA: TGCAGTGCTTCAAGACAGGGTAATTCACCCCTCCACTTT. The chain carries TRBV20-1 and TRBJ1-6; 7 positions agree with TRBD1. V dropped 5 bases and J dropped 6; count of bases not matched to a gene: 4. This CDR3 has 13 amino acids. The germline V gene encodes CDR1 DFQATT and CDR2 SNEGSKA (reference sequence).